The clone carrying this TCR beta chain has ten or more counts. Its antigen is unknown. This sample is part of a study of identical twins. General study points: Low generation-probability sequences were in excess among twin-shared out-of-frame alpha sequences. Memory repertoires showed no such pattern, whereas abundant cord blood beta clonotypes carried fewer insertions.

TCRdb passed the 5' RACE reads through MiXCR, listing each CDR3 protein once. Among approximately 210,000 distinct CDR3 sequences, 5% to 7% were seen once, and the ten largest hold 14% to 15%. Trimming took 5 bases from V and 7 from J, leaving 21 bases between them. The CDR3 has 15 amino acids. These same records also appear under a second study, on T cells expressing NK-cell markers. That publication notes: HCMV specificity of expanded NKG2C+ T cell clones remained unclear.

Material: CD8+ T cells sorted from blood. The J gene is TRBJ2-7, the V gene TRBV12-3 or TRBV12-4; D is unresolved. The TCR sequence derives from a woman aged 18-30 years in good health. CDR3 region: CASSENLDPLREQYF. The CDR3 coding sequence is TGTGCCAGCAGTGAAAACTTGGACCCGTTAAGGGAGCAGTACTTC.